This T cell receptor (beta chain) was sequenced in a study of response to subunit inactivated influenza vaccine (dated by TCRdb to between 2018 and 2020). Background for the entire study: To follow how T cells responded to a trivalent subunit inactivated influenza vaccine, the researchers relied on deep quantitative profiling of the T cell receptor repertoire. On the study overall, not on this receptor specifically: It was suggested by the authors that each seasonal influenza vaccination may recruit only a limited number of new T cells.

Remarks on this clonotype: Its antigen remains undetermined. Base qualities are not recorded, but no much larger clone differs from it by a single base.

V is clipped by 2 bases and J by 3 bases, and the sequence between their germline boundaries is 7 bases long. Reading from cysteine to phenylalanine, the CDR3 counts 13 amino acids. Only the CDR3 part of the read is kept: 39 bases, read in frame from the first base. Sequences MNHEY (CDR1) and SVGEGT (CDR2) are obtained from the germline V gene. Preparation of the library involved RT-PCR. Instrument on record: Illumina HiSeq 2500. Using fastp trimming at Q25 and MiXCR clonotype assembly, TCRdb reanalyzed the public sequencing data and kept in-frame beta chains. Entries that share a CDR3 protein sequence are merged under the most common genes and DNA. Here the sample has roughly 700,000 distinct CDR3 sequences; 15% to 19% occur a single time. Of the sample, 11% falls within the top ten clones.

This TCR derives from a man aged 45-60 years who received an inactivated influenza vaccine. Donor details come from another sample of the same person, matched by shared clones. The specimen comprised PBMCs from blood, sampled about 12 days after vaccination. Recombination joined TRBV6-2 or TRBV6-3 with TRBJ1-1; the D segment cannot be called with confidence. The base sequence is TGTGCCAGCAGTTACCCAGGATACACTGAAGCTTTCTTT. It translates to CASSYPGYTEAFF.